This T cell receptor (beta chain) is drawn from a study of T-cell memory formation after mild COVID-19. Study in general: TCR clusters were largely donor specific.

Study-level results: Some clones that responded were present in memory (sampled pre-infection), which suggests cross-reactive memory joined.

Trimming pared 11 bases from V and 1 base from J, leaving 14 bases between. Germline V gene lookup returns CDR1 LGHNA and CDR2 YSLEER. CDR3 size: 13 residues. As for this clonotype: Antigen unknown.

MiXCR was run by TCRdb on the 5' RACE reads, yielding one entry per CDR3 protein. The sample has around 250,000 distinct CDR3 sequences, 15% to 20% seen once. The receptor comes from a man between 18 and 29 years old who had mild COVID-19 (a few samples of this study predate the infection). Cell type and time point are not known. The chain carries TRBV4-3 and TRBJ1-1, with TRBD1 as a possible D gene (6 bases). Sequenced material: PBMCs or a T cell subset sorted from them (not recorded which). The CDR3 coding sequence is TGCGCCGCCTCCGGGGGGGCGAACACTGAAGCTTTCTTT. It specifies CAASGGANTEAFF.